The 21 T cell receptor beta chains below all came from one sample that was sequenced in a study of early T cells in non-severe SARS-CoV-2 infection. One entry per CDR3 protein results from TCRdb running MiXCR on the 5' RACE reads. Here the sample spans 60,000 to 70,000 distinct CDR3 sequences, approximately 6% being singletons. Source: whole blood, taken at baseline. These TCRs come from an adult who was a healthcare worker with PCR-confirmed SARS-CoV-2 infection or an uninfected control (not recorded which).

There are many counts of this clonotype. V and J are TRBV7-2 and TRBJ2-1, with TRBD2 identical over 7 bases. V was pared by 5 bases and J by 0 bases, with 4 bases of the junction left unmatched. CDR3 length: 15 amino acids. Germline assignment: CDR1 SGHTA and CDR2 FQGNSA. For the CDR3, the DNA is TGTGCCAGCAGCCGAGCGGGAAGCTCCTACAATGAGCAGTTCTTC. It translates to CASSRAGSSYNEQFF.

This clonotype appeared many times. This chain connects TRBV12-3 or TRBV12-4 to TRBJ1-2; 10 positions match TRBD1. The CDR3 is 13 residues long. Trimming took 6 bases from V and 8 from J; bases not matched to a gene: 6. In DNA form, the CDR3 reads TGTGCCAGCAGCCCGGGACAGGGGAGAGGCTACACCTTC. This sequence encodes CASSPGQGRGYTF.

This clonotype was counted at least ten times. V usage is TRBV18 and J usage is TRBJ2-7; D possibly corresponds to TRBD1 (5 bases). Germline CDR1 and CDR2: KGHSH and LQKENI. The CDR3 is 13 amino acids. V was shortened by 1 base and J by 6 bases, with 10 bases between the two germline ends. The DNA of the CDR3 is TGTGCCAGCTCACCACGGGGCATCGGCGAGCAGTACTTC. It codes for CASSPRGIGEQYF.

The rearrangement joins TRBV5-4 to TRBJ1-1, with a tentative D call TRBD1 (5 bases). V was clipped by 0 bases and J by 7 bases, with 13 bases between them. Germline values: CDR1 SGHNT, CDR2 YYREEE (reference sequence). This CDR3 comprises 14 residues. In nucleotides, the CDR3 is TGTGCCAGCAGCTTGGGGCGGGACTTCCTTGAAGCTTTCTTT. Protein sequence: CASSLGRDFLEAFF.

V usage is TRBV29-1 and J usage is TRBJ2-5, with a tentative D call TRBD2 (6 bases). Germline CDR1 SQVTM, CDR2 ANQGSEA. The CDR3 contains 13 residues. Trimming shortened V by 7 bases and J by 2 bases, and 14 bases separated the two germline ends. The CDR3 here is CSGDGGRQETQYF. As DNA, the CDR3 is TGCAGCGGCGATGGGGGGAGGCAAGAGACCCAGTACTTC.

The chain links TRBV29-1 to TRBJ2-7; D is tentatively TRBD1 or TRBD2 (5 bases each). The V gene's germline CDR1 is SQVTM and CDR2 ANQGSEA. The ends were cut back, 3 bases at V and 3 bases at J, with 15 bases in the middle. The CDR3 has 14 residues. CDR3 sequence (DNA): TGCAGCGTTGATTCGGGGCTCGGGTACTACGAGCAGTACTTC. This encodes CSVDSGLGYYEQYF.

The sample holds a few counts of this clonotype. The chain has TRBV5-6 and TRBJ2-3, with D possibly called TRBD1 or TRBD2 (5 bases each). Trimming pared 1 base from V and 6 bases from J, leaving 18 bases between. The CDR3 has 16 residues. Per the germline V gene, CDR1 is SGHDT and CDR2 is YYEEEE. CDR3 sequence reads: CASSLQGTTIQDTQYF. The CDR3 DNA sequence: TGTGCCAGCAGCTTGCAGGGTACGACTATTCAGGATACGCAGTATTTT.

This chain links TRBV7-9 with TRBJ2-7, with 7 positions matching TRBD2. The CDR3 runs 14 residues. Germline trimming cut 4 bases from V and 0 bases from J; bases unmatched to any gene: 3. Germline CDR1 reads SEHNR; CDR2 reads FQNEAQ (reference sequence). The CDR3 is CASSSTSSSYEQYF. CDR3 bases: TGTGCCAGCAGCTCGACTAGCAGCTCCTACGAGCAGTACTTC.

This clonotype has ten or more counts. This rearrangement joins TRBV5-1 to TRBJ1-2; TRBD1 matches 10 bases. The V gene's germline CDR1 is SGHRS and CDR2 YFSETQ. This CDR3 region has 16 residues. After removal of 4 bases from V and 7 bases from J, the junction contained 13 bases not matched to a gene. CDR3 residues: CASSPPPGQGIPGYTF. CDR3 nucleotides: TGCGCCAGCAGCCCGCCGCCGGGACAGGGGATTCCTGGCTACACCTTC.

This clonotype has at least ten counts. The chain couples TRBV12-3 or TRBV12-4 to TRBJ2-4, with a weak D call TRBD1 (5 bases). CDR3 length equals 13 residues. Trimming pared 6 bases from V and 7 bases from J, leaving 13 bases between. CDR3 residues: CASSLQELNIQYF. The DNA for the CDR3 is TGTGCCAGCAGCTTACAGGAGTTGAACATTCAGTACTTC.

This clonotype was observed a handful of times. The J gene is TRBJ1-2, the V gene TRBV5-1; a possible D gene is TRBD1 (6 bases). Trimming removed 0 bases from V and 2 bases from J, with 17 bases in between. The CDR3 covers 17 residues. In germline, CDR1 is SGHRS, CDR2 YFSETQ. This CDR3 reads CASSLDPGHQENYGYTF. For the CDR3, the DNA is TGCGCCAGCAGCTTGGACCCGGGACACCAGGAGAACTATGGCTACACCTTC.

This clonotype was recorded many times. The chain uses TRBV27 and TRBJ2-7; TRBD2 agrees at 7 bases. This CDR3 spans 17 amino acids. J was trimmed by 0 bases and V by 5 bases; bases with no gene match: 13. Germline CDR1 reads MNHEY; CDR2 reads SMNVEV (reference sequence). The DNA for the CDR3 is TGTGCCAGCAGTACCCCCGGTAGGGGAGGGATCTCCTACGAGCAGTACTTC. Translated: CASSTPGRGGISYEQYF.

This clonotype has at least ten counts. This sequence joins TRBV6-5 and TRBJ1-3; tentatively, D is TRBD1 (5 bases). The CDR3 covers 14 residues. Trimming took off 2 bases at V and 0 bases at J, with 5 bases between the two ends. Germline-derived CDR1 and CDR2 are MNHEY and SVGAGI. The CDR3 bases are TGTGCCAGCAGTTACGACAGCTCTGGAAACACCATATATTTT. This encodes CASSYDSSGNTIYF.

This clonotype has ten or more counts. The V gene is TRBV28, the J gene TRBJ2-7; TRBD2 might be the D (5 bases). Germline V gene sequence: CDR1 MDHEN, CDR2 SYDVKM. The CDR3 totals 16 residues. Trimming took 7 bases from V and 0 from J, leaving 19 bases between them. The CDR3 is CASKPTSSEGSYEQYF. CDR3 DNA: TGTGCCAGCAAACCCACCTCATCCGAGGGCTCCTACGAGCAGTACTTC. The variable domain in full, with the rest retrieved from reference TRBV28 and TRBJ2-7, is DVKVTQSSRYLVKRTGEKVFLECVQDMDHENMFWYRQDPGLGLRLIYFSYDVKMKEKGDIPEGYSVSREKKERFSLILESASTNQTSMYLCASKPTSSEGSYEQYFGPGTRLTVT.

In its sample, this clonotype was seen many times. This chain joins TRBV12-3 or TRBV12-4 and TRBJ1-2, with 7 bases that match TRBD1. V dropped 7 bases and J dropped 8; count of bases not matched to a gene: 13. The CDR3 consists of 14 residues. As DNA, the CDR3 is TGTGCCAGCACCGCCGCGACAGGGCTAGTAGGCTACACCTTC. Translating gives CASTAATGLVGYTF.

There are many counts of this clonotype. DNA for the CDR3: TGTGCCAGCAGTGCGTTAAGACCCCGAGCCTTAGAAGAGACCCAGTACTTC. Its protein is CASSALRPRALEETQYF. This chain links TRBV2 with TRBJ2-5; unclear D gene. V lost 4 bases and J 3 bases, leaving 21 bases between the germline ends. The CDR3 is 17 amino acids. Germline V gene lookup returns CDR1 SNHLY and CDR2 FYNNEI.

The chain uses TRBV7-8 and TRBJ2-5; 8 nucleotides match TRBD2. V lost 5 bases, J lost 5 bases, and 22 bases stayed unmatched. Germline lookup yields CDR1 SGHVS and CDR2 FQNEAQ. CDR3 length: 19 amino acids. The CDR3 loop is CASSPYRVAGRVAKETQYF. The DNA of the CDR3 is TGTGCCAGCAGCCCCTATAGAGTAGCGGGAAGGGTGGCGAAGGAGACCCAGTACTTC.

This clonotype was picked up many times. The chain employs TRBV7-2 and TRBJ2-7; unclear D gene. CDR3 length: 14 amino acids. Trimming left V 1 base short and J 2 bases short, with 9 bases between. Per germline, CDR1 SGHTA and CDR2 FQGNSA. The DNA of the CDR3 is TGTGCCAGCAGCTTAGATAGGGCCGCCTACGAGCAGTACTTC. Its protein is CASSLDRAAYEQYF.

This clonotype was recorded at least ten times. J is TRBJ1-6 and V is TRBV13; TRBD1 is a possible D gene (6 bases). The CDR3 spans 15 residues. The germline V and J ends were trimmed by 3 bases and 4 bases, with 10 bases remaining between them. CDR1 PRHDT and CDR2 FYEKMQ come from the germline V gene (reference sequence). CDR3 region: CASSFGQTYNSPLHF. The DNA of the CDR3 is TGTGCCAGCAGCTTCGGACAGACATATAATTCACCCCTCCACTTT.

The sample holds many counts of this clonotype. V and J are TRBV21-1 and TRBJ2-7; TRBD1, as called in the table, went unchecked against the DNA. TRBV21-1 is annotated as a pseudogene. CDR3 size: 14 residues. The chain's CDR3 is CASIPPTYAEEQYF. CDR3 DNA sequence: TGTGCCAGCATCCCCCCTACATACGCGGAAGAGCAGTACTTC.

The chain couples TRBV2 to TRBJ2-1; 10 nucleotides align to TRBD2. With V trimmed by 6 bases and J by 2 bases, 4 bases remained unmatched. CDR1 is SNHLY and CDR2 is FYNNEI in the germline V gene. This CDR3 is built from 15 residues. Here the CDR3 reads CASSQSGRAYNEQFF. The CDR3 DNA follows: TGTGCCAGCAGCCAAAGCGGGAGGGCCTACAATGAGCAGTTCTTC.